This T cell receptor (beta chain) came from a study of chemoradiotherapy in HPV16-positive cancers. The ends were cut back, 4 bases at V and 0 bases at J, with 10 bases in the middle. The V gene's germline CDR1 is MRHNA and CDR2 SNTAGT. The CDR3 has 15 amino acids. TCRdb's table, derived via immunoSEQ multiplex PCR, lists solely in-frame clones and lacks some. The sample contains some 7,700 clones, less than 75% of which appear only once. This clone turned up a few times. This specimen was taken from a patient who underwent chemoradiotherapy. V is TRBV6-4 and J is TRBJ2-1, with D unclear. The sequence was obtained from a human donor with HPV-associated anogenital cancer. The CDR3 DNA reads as TGTGCCAGCAGTGCCGCCCCCAGCTCCTACAATGAGCAGTTCTTC. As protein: CASSAAPSSYNEQFF.